Listed below are T cell receptor beta chains from one sample, sequenced in a study of regulatory T cells in long-lasting Graves disease. MiXCR was run by TCRdb on the multiplex PCR reads, yielding one entry per CDR3 protein. The repertoire holds about 540,000 distinct CDR3 sequences, with about 13% as singletons. These same data were also listed under a study on T cells in Graves' hyperthyroidism and ophthalmopathy.

Specimen: peripheral blood mononuclear cells (PBMCs), collected at new diagnosis, from a patient treated with antithyroid drugs. The receptor set was obtained from a man aged 30 to 39 with Graves disease. Both conserved end residues are part of each CDR3. The D gene is left open where the match is weak. Size values are once, few and many counts, or a class for expanded clones, and some rows have none.

size,J,D,V,length,CDR3,DNA
few,TRBJ2-4,.,TRBV19,12,CASGSAKNIQYF,TGTGCCAGTGGATCAGCCAAAAACATTCAGTACTTC
many,TRBJ2-5,.,TRBV24-1,15,CATSGGGTARETQYF,TGTGCCACCAGTGGGGGGGGCACCGCCAGGGAGACCCAGTACTTC
many,TRBJ2-1,.,TRBV6-5,13,CASSYNRVGEQFF,TGTGCCAGCAGTTACAACAGGGTAGGTGAGCAGTTCTTC
.,TRBJ2-3,.,TRBV30,15,CAWIDDGGSTDTQYF,TGTGCCTGGATTGATGACGGTGGGAGCACAGATACGCAGTATTTT
few,TRBJ2-7,.,TRBV15,16,CATSRDFGKKDYEQYF,TGTGCCACCAGCAGAGATTTTGGGAAGAAGGATTACGAGCAGTACTTC
many,TRBJ2-7,TRBD2,TRBV7-2,14,CASTVSGSFDEQYF,TGTGCCAGCACGGTTAGCGGGAGTTTCGACGAGCAGTACTTC
few,TRBJ2-5,.,TRBV13,13,CASSFWGEETQYF,TGTGCCAGCAGCTTCTGGGGGGAAGAGACCCAGTACTTC
.,TRBJ1-5,.,TRBV6-1,14,CASSALLGNQPQHF,TGTGCCAGCAGCGCGCTGTTAGGGAATCAGCCCCAGCATTTT
many,TRBJ2-7,.,TRBV6-1,15,CASSPSGGPAYEQYF,TGTGCCAGCAGTCCAAGCGGCGGACCTGCCTACGAGCAGTACTTC
many,TRBJ1-6,.,TRBV10-3,14,CAISGPDGDSPLHF,TGTGCCATCAGTGGACCCGACGGTGATTCACCCCTCCACTTT
.,TRBJ2-7,.,TRBV5-1,14,CASRPGWGSYEQYF,TGCGCCAGCAGGCCCGGCTGGGGCTCCTACGAGCAGTACTTC
many,TRBJ1-4,.,TRBV30,11,CAWERGEKLFF,TGTGCCTGGGAACGAGGTGAAAAACTGTTTTTT
few,TRBJ2-5,.,TRBV20-1,15,CSARTDRNAGETQYF,TGCAGTGCTAGAACCGACAGGAACGCCGGAGAGACCCAGTACTTC
many,TRBJ2-7,TRBD2,TRBV28,14,CASSSLAGRDEQYF,TGTGCCAGCAGTTCGTTAGCGGGACGCGACGAGCAGTACTTC
.,TRBJ1-5,TRBD1,TRBV6-9,15,CASSSQGLGNQPQHF,TGTGCCAGCAGTTCACAGGGGTTGGGCAATCAGCCCCAGCATTTT
.,TRBJ1-2,.,TRBV5-1,14,CASSLDTFFGGYTF,TGCGCCAGCAGCTTGGACACCTTTTTTGGCGGCTACACCTTC
many,TRBJ1-1,TRBD1,TRBV7-8,14,CASDRGGSFSEAFF,TGTGCCAGCGACCGAGGGGGCTCGTTCAGTGAAGCTTTCTTT
many,TRBJ1-2,.,TRBV12-3/TRBV12-4,14,CASRRGRGDYGYTF,TGTGCCAGCAGACGCGGTAGAGGGGACTATGGCTACACCTTC
few,TRBJ2-3,.,TRBV3-1,16,CASSQDKPASTDTQYF,TGTGCCAGCAGCCAAGATAAGCCAGCTAGCACAGATACGCAGTATTTT
many,TRBJ1-5,.,TRBV20-1,15,CSARDRQGSMQPQHF,TGCAGTGCTAGAGATCGGCAGGGCTCCATGCAGCCCCAGCATTTT
many,TRBJ2-3,.,TRBV28,15,CASSLLGPSTDTQYF,TGTGCCAGCAGTTTATTAGGGCCGAGCACAGATACGCAGTATTTT
few,TRBJ2-7,TRBD2,TRBV19,16,CASSISNSGSYYEQYF,TGTGCCAGTAGTATATCCAATAGCGGGAGTTATTACGAGCAGTACTTC
.,TRBJ2-5,TRBD2,TRBV2,16,CASSEVAGVFQETQYF,TGTGCCAGCAGTGAAGTAGCGGGAGTCTTCCAAGAGACCCAGTACTTC
many,TRBJ1-4,.,TRBV6-1,15,CASSEAPGSSEKLFF,TGTGCCAGCAGTGAAGCCCCAGGGTCCAGTGAAAAACTGTTTTTT
many,TRBJ2-7,.,TRBV27,16,CASSSPQRRSSYEQYF,TGTGCCAGCAGTTCCCCCCAGCGGAGGAGCTCCTACGAGCAGTACTTC
many,TRBJ2-3,TRBD2,TRBV2,15,CASSYSGNGADTQYF,TGTGCCAGCAGTTACAGCGGGAACGGCGCAGATACGCAGTATTTT
.,TRBJ1-5,.,TRBV2,13,CASRGTDEKPQHF,TGTGCCAGCAGGGGGACGGACGAGAAACCCCAGCATTTT
many,TRBJ1-2,.,TRBV27,14,CASSSGFGNYGYTF,TGTGCCAGCAGTTCAGGGTTCGGTAACTATGGCTACACCTTC
many,TRBJ1-1,.,TRBV5-5,16,CASSPAPGLWNTEAFF,TGTGCCAGCAGCCCCGCGCCGGGACTCTGGAACACTGAAGCTTTCTTT
.,TRBJ2-3,.,TRBV27,14,CASSIYPGPDTQYF,TGTGCCAGCAGTATCTATCCGGGGCCAGATACGCAGTATTTT
few,TRBJ2-7,TRBD2,TRBV28,14,CASSSTSNYYEQYF,TGTGCCAGCAGTTCGACTAGCAATTACTACGAGCAGTACTTC
few,TRBJ1-5,.,TRBV4-1,13,CASSQKTNQPQHF,TGCGCCAGCAGCCAGAAGACAAACCAGCCCCAGCATTTT
few,TRBJ1-2,.,TRBV5-5,14,CASSLGAVNYGYTF,TGTGCCAGCAGCTTGGGGGCGGTAAACTATGGCTACACCTTC
many,TRBJ2-1,TRBD2,TRBV9,17,CASSVGMTSGIYNEQFF,TGTGCCAGCAGCGTAGGTATGACTAGCGGGATCTACAATGAGCAGTTCTTC
few,TRBJ1-1,.,TRBV20-1,14,CSAVPHWVDTEAFF,TGCAGTGCAGTTCCGCACTGGGTTGACACTGAAGCTTTCTTT
many,TRBJ2-6,TRBD2,TRBV27,16,CASTSNGGSGANVLTF,TGTGCCAGCACCTCAAACGGGGGGTCTGGGGCCAACGTCCTGACTTTC
many,TRBJ2-1,TRBD2,TRBV10-3,18,CATRKDLRTSRTYNEQFF,TGTGCCACCCGGAAGGACCTCAGGACTAGCCGTACCTACAATGAGCAGTTCTTC
many,TRBJ2-1,.,TRBV2,14,CASTSGGSLNEQFF,TGTGCCAGCACTTCCGGCGGTTCCTTGAATGAGCAGTTCTTC
many,TRBJ1-2,.,TRBV12-3/TRBV12-4,14,CASSSGPGRRGYTF,TGTGCCAGCAGTTCGGGCCCCGGGAGGCGGGGCTACACCTTC
many,TRBJ2-7,TRBD2,TRBV7-3,15,CASSLTGGDGSEQYF,TGTGCCAGCAGCTTAACGGGAGGGGACGGTAGCGAGCAGTACTTC
few,TRBJ2-1,.,TRBV12-3/TRBV12-4,14,CASSPRLWASEQFF,TGTGCCAGCAGTCCTCGGTTGTGGGCCAGTGAGCAGTTCTTC
many,TRBJ2-2,.,TRBV3-1,13,CASSHGGTGELFF,TGTGCCAGCAGCCACGGGGGTACCGGGGAGCTGTTTTTT
many,TRBJ2-5,.,TRBV2,17,CASRLDSSGLIQETQYF,TGTGCCAGCAGGCTCGACTCCAGCGGGCTTATTCAAGAGACCCAGTACTTC
many,TRBJ2-3,.,TRBV5-1,15,CASSPLRGATDTQYF,TGCGCCAGCAGCCCTTTAAGGGGGGCAACAGATACGCAGTATTTT
.,TRBJ2-1,TRBD1,TRBV12-3/TRBV12-4,16,CASSGGQGTLYNEQFF,TGTGCCAGCAGCGGGGGACAGGGGACTCTTTACAATGAGCAGTTCTTC
many,TRBJ2-7,.,TRBV7-9,12,CASSLGDYEQYF,TGTGCCAGCAGCTTAGGGGACTACGAGCAGTACTTC
.,TRBJ2-7,.,TRBV7-8,17,CASSLVDLGGGPHEQYF,TGTGCCAGCAGCTTAGTCGATTTAGGGGGTGGTCCCCACGAGCAGTACTTC
many,TRBJ1-2,.,TRBV12-5,18,CASGLLPRTERTGYGYTF,TGTGCTAGTGGTTTGCTGCCACGGACAGAGCGAACGGGATATGGCTACACCTTC
few,TRBJ1-5,.,TRBV5-8,15,CASSFVGREKQPQHF,TGTGCCAGCAGCTTCGTCGGCAGGGAGAAGCAGCCCCAGCATTTT
.,TRBJ2-2,.,TRBV6-9,14,CASSYVATAGELFF,TGTGCCAGCAGTTACGTAGCTACGGCCGGGGAGCTGTTTTTT
many,TRBJ1-1,.,TRBV29-1,10,CSFENTEAFF,TGCAGCTTCGAGAACACTGAAGCTTTCTTT
.,TRBJ2-1,TRBD2,TRBV3-1,18,CASSQSRLAGGNYNEQFF,TGTGCCAGCAGCCAATCTAGACTAGCGGGAGGGAACTACAATGAGCAGTTCTTC
few,TRBJ2-3,.,TRBV4-1,15,CASSQGTAEEDTQYF,TGCGCCAGCAGCCAAGGGACAGCCGAAGAGGATACGCAGTATTTT
many,TRBJ2-7,.,TRBV2,14,CASRAIAGAYEQYF,TGTGCCAGCAGGGCGATTGCAGGGGCCTACGAGCAGTACTTC
.,TRBJ2-3,.,TRBV6-1,16,CASSPVGGRGPDTQYF,TGTGCCAGCAGTCCCGTCGGGGGGCGGGGGCCCGATACGCAGTATTTT
many,TRBJ1-2,TRBD1,TRBV6-1,14,CASSTDRGFYGYTF,TGTGCCAGCAGTACCGACAGGGGCTTCTATGGCTACACCTTC
many,TRBJ1-2,.,TRBV2,15,CASSEEAGWNYGYTF,TGTGCCAGCAGTGAAGAGGCTGGGTGGAACTATGGCTACACCTTC
many,TRBJ2-6,.,TRBV2,13,CASSGTGANVLTF,TGTGCCAGCAGTGGAACTGGGGCCAACGTCCTGACTTTC
many,TRBJ2-3,.,TRBV2,15,CASSEGGSSTDTQYF,TGTGCCAGCAGTGAAGGAGGGAGCTCCACAGATACGCAGTATTTT